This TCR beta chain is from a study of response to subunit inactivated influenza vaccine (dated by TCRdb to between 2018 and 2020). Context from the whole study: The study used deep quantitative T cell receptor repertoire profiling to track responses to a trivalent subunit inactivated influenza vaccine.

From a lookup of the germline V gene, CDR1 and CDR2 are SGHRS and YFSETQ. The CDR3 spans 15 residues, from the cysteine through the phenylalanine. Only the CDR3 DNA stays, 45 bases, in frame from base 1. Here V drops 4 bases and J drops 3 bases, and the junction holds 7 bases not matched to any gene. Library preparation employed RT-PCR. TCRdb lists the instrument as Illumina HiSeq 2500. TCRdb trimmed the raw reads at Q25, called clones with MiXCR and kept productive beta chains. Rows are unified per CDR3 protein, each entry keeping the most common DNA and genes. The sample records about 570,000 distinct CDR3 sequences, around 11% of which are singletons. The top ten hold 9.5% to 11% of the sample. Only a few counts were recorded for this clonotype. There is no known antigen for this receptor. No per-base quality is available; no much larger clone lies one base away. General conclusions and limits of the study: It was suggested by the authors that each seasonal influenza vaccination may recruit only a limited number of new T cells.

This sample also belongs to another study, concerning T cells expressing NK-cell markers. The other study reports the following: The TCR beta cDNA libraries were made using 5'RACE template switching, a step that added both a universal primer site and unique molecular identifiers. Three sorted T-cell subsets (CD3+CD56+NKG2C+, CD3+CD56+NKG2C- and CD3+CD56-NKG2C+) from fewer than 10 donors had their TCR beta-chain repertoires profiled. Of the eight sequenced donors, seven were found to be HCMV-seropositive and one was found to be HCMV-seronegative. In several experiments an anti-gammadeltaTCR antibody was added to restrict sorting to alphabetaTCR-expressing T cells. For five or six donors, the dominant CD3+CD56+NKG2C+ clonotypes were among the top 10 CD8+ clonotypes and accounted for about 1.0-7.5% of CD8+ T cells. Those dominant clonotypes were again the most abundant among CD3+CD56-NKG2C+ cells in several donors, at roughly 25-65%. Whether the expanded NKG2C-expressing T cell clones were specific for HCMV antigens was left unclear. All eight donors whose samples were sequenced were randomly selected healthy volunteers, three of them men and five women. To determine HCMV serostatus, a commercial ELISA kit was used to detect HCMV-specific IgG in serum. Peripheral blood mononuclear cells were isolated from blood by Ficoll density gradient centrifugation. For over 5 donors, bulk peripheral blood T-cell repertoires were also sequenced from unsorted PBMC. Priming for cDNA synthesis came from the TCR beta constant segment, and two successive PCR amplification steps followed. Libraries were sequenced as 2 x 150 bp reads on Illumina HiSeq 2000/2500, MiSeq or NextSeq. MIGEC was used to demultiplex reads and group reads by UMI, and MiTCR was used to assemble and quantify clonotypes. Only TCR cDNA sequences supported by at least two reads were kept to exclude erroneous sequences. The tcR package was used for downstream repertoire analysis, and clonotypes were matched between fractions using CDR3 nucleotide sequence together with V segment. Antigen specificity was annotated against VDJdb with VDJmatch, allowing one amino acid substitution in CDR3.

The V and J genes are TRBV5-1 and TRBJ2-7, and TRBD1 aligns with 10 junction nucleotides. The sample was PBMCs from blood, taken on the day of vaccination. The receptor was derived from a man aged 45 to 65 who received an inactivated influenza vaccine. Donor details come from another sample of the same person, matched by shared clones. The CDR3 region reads CASSGGTGVSYEQYF. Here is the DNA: TGCGCCAGCAGCGGGGGGACAGGGGTGAGCTACGAGCAGTACTTC.